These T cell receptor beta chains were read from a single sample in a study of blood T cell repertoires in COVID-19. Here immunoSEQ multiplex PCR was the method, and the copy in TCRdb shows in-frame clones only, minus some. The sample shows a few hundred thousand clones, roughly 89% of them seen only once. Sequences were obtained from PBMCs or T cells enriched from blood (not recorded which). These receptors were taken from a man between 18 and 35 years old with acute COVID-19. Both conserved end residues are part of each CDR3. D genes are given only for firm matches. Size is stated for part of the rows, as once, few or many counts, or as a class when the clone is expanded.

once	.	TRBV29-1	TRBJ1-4	CSVGARGATNEKLFF	TGCAGCGTTGGTGCTAGGGGTGCAACTAATGAAAAACTGTTTTTT
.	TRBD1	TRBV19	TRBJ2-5	CASKGTGSLGETQYF	TGTGCCAGTAAAGGGACAGGGTCATTGGGGGAGACCCAGTACTTC
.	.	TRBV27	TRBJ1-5	CASSLQLAQPQHF	TGTGCCAGCAGTCTCCAATTAGCGCAGCCCCAGCATTTT
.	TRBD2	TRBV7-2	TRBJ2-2	CASSSFSGTNTGELFF	TGTGCCAGCAGCTCCTTTAGCGGGACGAACACCGGGGAGCTGTTTTTT
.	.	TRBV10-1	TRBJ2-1	CASSEDGSAYNEQFF	TGCGCCAGCAGTGAGGACGGGAGCGCCTACAATGAGCAGTTCTTC
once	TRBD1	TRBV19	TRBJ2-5	CASKGARGFQETQYF	TGTGCCTCCAAGGGGGCGAGGGGCTTTCAAGAGACCCAGTACTTC
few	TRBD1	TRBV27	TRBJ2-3	CASSSGTASTDTQYF	TGTGCCAGCAGTTCCGGGACAGCTAGCACAGATACGCAGTATTTT
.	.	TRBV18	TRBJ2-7	CASSPWRDASYEQYF	TGTGCCAGCTCACCCTGGCGGGATGCCTCCTACGAGCAGTACTTC
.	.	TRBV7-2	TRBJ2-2	CASSFYDTGELFF	TGTGCCAGCAGCTTCTATGACACCGGGGAGCTGTTTTTT
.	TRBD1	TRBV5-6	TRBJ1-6	CASSSGTANSPLHF	TGTGCCAGCAGCTCCGGGACAGCTAATTCACCCCTCCACTTT
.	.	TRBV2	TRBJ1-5	CASGGSRGPQHF	TGTGCCAGCGGAGGGTCACGAGGGCCCCAGCATTTT
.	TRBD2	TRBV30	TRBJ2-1	CAWSTGLAGASGHEQFF	TGTGCCTGGAGTACGGGACTAGCGGGAGCATCAGGTCATGAGCAGTTCTTC
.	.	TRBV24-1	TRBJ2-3	CATASTGDLTDTQYF	TGTGCCACCGCATCCACGGGGGACCTCACAGATACGCAGTATTTT
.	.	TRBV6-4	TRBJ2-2	CASSETTNTGELFF	TGTGCCAGCAGTGAGACTACTAACACCGGGGAGCTGTTTTTT
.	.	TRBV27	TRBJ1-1	CASSPTPDREAFF	TGTGCCAGCAGCCCGACCCCGGACAGAGAAGCTTTCTTT
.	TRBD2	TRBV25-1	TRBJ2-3	CASSEQGGRGTDTQYF	TGTGCCAGCAGTGAACAGGGCGGGAGAGGGACAGATACGCAGTATTTT
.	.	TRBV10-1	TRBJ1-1	CASRPLREMNTEAFF	TGCGCCAGCAGGCCCCTACGGGAGATGAACACTGAAGCTTTCTTT
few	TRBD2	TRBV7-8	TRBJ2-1	CASSPSIAGGHEQFF	TGTGCCAGCAGCCCCTCCATAGCGGGAGGCCATGAGCAGTTCTTC
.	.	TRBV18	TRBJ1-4	CASSPLGTPSDNEKLFF	TGTGCCAGCTCACCACTGGGGACACCCTCCGATAATGAAAAACTGTTTTTT
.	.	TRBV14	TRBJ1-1	CASSRQVIMNTEAFF	TGTGCCAGCAGCAGACAGGTCATCATGAACACTGAAGCTTTCTTT
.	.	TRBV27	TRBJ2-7	CASSLRDRPFLPYEQYF	TGTGCCAGCAGTTTACGAGACAGGCCCTTCCTCCCATACGAGCAGTACTTC
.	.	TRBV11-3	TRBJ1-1	CASSLDRGTEAFF	TGTGCCAGCAGCCTTGACCGCGGTACTGAAGCTTTCTTT
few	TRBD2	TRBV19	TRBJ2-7	CASSPFGTIHEQYF	TGTGCCAGTAGTCCATTTGGGACTATACACGAGCAGTACTTC
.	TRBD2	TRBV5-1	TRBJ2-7	CASSPPAGGSYEQYF	TGCGCCAGCAGCCCCCCAGCGGGAGGCTCGTACGAGCAGTACTTC
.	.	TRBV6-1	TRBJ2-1	CASSESFLGGAQNEQFF	TGTGCCAGCAGTGAATCGTTTCTAGGCGGGGCTCAGAATGAGCAGTTCTTC
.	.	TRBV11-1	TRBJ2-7	CASSLRRGDSEQYF	TGTGCCAGCAGCTTGCGCAGGGGCGACAGCGAGCAGTACTTC
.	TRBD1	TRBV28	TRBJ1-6	CASSLGPGQGYNSPLHF	TGTGCCAGCAGTTTAGGTCCGGGACAGGGCTATAATTCACCCCTCCACTTT
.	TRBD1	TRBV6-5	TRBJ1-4	CASRRDSNEKLFF	TGTGCCAGCAGACGGGACAGTAATGAAAAACTGTTTTTT
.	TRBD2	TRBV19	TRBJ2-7	CASKASGSSYEQYF	TGTGCCAGTAAGGCTAGCGGGAGCTCCTACGAGCAGTACTTC